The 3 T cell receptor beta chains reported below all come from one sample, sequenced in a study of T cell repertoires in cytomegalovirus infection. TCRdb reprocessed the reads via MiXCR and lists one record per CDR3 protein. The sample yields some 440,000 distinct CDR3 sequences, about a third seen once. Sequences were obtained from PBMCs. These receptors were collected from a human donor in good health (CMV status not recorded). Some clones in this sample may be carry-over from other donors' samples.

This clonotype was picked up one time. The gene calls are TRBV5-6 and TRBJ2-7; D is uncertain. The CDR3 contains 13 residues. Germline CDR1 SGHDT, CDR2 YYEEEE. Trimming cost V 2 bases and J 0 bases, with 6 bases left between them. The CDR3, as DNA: TGTGCCAGCAGCTTAGGGATCTCCTACGAGCAGTACTTC. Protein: CASSLGISYEQYF.

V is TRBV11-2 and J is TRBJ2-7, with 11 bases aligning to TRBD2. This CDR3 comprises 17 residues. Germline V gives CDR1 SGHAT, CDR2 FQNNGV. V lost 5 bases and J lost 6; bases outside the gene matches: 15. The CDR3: CASSTPGLAEGPLEQYF. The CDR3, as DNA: TGTGCCAGCAGCACACCGGGACTAGCGGAGGGGCCTCTCGAGCAGTACTTC.

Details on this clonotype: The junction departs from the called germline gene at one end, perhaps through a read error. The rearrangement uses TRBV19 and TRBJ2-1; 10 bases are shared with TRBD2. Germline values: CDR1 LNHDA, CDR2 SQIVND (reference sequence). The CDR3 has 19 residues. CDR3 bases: TGTACCAGTAGTTTGCGGCCTAGCGGGGGTCCCTCTCCCTCCAATGAGCAGTTCTTC. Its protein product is CTSSLRPSGGPSPSNEQFF.